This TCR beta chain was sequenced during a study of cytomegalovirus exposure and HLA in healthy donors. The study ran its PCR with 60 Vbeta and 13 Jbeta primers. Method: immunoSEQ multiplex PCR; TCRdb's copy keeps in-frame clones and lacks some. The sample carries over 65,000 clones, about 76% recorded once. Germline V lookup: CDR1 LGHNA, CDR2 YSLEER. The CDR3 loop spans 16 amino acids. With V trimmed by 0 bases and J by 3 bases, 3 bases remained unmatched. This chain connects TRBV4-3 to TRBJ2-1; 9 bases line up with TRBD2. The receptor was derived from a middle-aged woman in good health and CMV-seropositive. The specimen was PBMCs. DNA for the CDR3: TGCGCCAGCAGCCAAGATAAACTAGCGGGCTACAATGAGCAGTTCTTC. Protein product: CASSQDKLAGYNEQFF.